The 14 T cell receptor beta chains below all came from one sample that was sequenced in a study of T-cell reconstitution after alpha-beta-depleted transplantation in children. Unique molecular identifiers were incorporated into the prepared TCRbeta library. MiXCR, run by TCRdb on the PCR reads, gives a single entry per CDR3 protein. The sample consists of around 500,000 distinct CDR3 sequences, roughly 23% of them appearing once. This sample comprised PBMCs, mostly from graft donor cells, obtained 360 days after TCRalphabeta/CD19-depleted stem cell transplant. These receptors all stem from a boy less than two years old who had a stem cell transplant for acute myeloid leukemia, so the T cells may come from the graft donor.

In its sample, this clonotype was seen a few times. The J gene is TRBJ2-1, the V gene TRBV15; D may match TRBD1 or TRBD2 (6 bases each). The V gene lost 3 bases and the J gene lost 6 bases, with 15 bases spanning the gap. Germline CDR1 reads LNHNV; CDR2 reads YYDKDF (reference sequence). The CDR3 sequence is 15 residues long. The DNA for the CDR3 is TGTGCCACCAGCAGCCCACGGGGGCCGGTCAATGAGCAGTTCTTC. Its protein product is CATSSPRGPVNEQFF.

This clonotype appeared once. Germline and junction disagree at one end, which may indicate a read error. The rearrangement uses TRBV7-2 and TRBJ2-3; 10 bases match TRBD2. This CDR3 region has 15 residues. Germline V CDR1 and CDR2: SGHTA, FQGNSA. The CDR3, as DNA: TGTGACAGCAGCACCGGGACTAGCGTCCCAGATACGCAGTATTTT. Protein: CDSSTGTSVPDTQYF.

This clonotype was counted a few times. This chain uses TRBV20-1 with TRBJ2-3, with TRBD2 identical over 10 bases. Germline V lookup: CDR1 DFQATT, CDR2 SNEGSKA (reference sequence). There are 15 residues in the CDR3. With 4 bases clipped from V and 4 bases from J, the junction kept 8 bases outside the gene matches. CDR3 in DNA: TGCAGTGCTATTACTAGCGGGGAAGTGTCAGATACGCAGTATTTT. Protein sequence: CSAITSGEVSDTQYF.

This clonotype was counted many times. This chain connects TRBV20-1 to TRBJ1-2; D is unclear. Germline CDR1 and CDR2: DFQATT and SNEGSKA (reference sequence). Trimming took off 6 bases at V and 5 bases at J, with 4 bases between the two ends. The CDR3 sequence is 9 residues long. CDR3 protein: CSASYGYTF. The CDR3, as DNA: TGCAGTGCCTCTTATGGCTACACCTTC.

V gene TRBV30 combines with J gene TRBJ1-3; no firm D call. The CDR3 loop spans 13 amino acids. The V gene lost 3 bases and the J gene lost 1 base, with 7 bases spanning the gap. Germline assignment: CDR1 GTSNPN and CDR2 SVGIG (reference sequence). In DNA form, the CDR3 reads TGTGCCTGGAGCGCCGCTTCTGGAAACACCATATATTTT. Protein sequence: CAWSAASGNTIYF.

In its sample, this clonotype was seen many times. CDR3: CSVDVRVETQYF. The CDR3 DNA reads as TGCAGCGTTGATGTCAGGGTGGAGACCCAGTACTTC. V is TRBV29-1 and J is TRBJ2-5, with D maybe TRBD1 (5 bases). The V end was cut by 3 bases, the J end by 5 bases, with 10 bases between. Germline CDR1 is SQVTM and CDR2 is ANQGSEA. This CDR3 has 12 amino acids.

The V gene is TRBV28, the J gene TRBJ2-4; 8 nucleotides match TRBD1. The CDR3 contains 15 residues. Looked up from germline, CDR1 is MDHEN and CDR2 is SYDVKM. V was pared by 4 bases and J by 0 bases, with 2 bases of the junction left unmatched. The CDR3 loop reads CASSYRGVAKNIQYF. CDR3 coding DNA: TGTGCCAGCAGTTACAGGGGGGTAGCCAAAAACATTCAGTACTTC.

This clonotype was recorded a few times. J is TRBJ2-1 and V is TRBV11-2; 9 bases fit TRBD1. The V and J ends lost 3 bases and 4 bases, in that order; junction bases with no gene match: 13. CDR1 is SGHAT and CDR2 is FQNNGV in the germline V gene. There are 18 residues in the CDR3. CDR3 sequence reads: CASSFPKDRGVGYNEQFF. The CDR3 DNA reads TGTGCCAGCAGCTTCCCCAAGGACAGGGGCGTTGGATACAATGAGCAGTTCTTC.

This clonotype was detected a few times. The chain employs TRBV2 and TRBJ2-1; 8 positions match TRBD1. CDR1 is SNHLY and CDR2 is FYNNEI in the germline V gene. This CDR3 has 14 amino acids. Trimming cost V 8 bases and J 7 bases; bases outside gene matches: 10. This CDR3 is CASPLGTGLNEQFF. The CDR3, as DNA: TGTGCCAGCCCCTTGGGGACAGGATTAAATGAGCAGTTCTTC.

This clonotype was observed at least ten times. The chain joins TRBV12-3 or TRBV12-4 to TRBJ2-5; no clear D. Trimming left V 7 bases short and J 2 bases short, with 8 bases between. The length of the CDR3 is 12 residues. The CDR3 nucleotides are TGTGCCAGCAAACTGGGGCAAGAGACCCAGTACTTC. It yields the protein CASKLGQETQYF.

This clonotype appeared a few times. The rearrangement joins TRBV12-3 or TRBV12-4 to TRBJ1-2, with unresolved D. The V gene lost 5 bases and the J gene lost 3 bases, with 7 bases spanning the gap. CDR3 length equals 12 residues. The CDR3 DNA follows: TGTGCCAGCAGTCAGGTTGACTATGGCTACACCTTC. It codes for CASSQVDYGYTF.

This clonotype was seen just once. As DNA, the CDR3 is TGTGCCAGCAGCTTAGTCGAGGGTAGCCTAAGTAATGAGCAGTTCTTC. Its translation: CASSLVEGSLSNEQFF. V is TRBV11-2 and J is TRBJ2-1; weak D call: TRBD2 (5 bases). The germline V and J ends were trimmed by 1 base and 7 bases, with 17 bases remaining between them. CDR3 length equals 16 residues. CDR1 is SGHAT and CDR2 is FQNNGV in the germline V gene.

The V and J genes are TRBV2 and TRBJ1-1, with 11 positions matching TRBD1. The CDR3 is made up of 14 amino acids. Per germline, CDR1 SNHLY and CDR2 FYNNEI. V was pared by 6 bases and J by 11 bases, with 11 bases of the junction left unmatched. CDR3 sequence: CASRDGQGASLAFF. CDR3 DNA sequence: TGTGCCAGCAGGGACGGACAGGGGGCGAGTTTGGCTTTCTTT.

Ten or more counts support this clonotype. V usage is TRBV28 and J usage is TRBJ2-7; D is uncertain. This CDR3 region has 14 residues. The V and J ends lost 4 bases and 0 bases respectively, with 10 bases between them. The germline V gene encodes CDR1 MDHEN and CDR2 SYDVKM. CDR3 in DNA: TGTGCCAGCAGTTCCCCCTACGCCTCCTACGAGCAGTACGTC. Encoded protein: CASSSPYASYEQYV.